A single sample is the source of the 16 T cell receptor beta chains below, sequenced in a study of blood T cell repertoires in COVID-19. The repertoire was sequenced with immunoSEQ multiplex PCR; TCRdb's copy has only in-frame clones and lacks some. This sample has under 250,000 clones, with about 79% found just once. The specimen was peripheral blood. Receptor source: a man in his fifties with active or convalescent COVID-19.

V gene TRBV15 combines with J gene TRBJ1-1, with TRBD1 matching 7 bases. The germline V gene encodes CDR1 LNHNV and CDR2 YYDKDF (reference sequence). The CDR3 totals 14 residues. V dropped 1 base and J dropped 6; count of bases not matched to a gene: 5. The CDR3 spells CATSRAEGAAEAFF. The CDR3 nucleotides are TGTGCCACCAGCAGAGCCGAGGGGGCAGCTGAAGCTTTCTTT.

The CDR3 region has the DNA TGTGCCAGCAGGACGGACAGGGGGTCGGGTGGGGACACTGAAGCTTTCTTT. It codes for CASRTDRGSGGDTEAFF. J is TRBJ1-1 and V is TRBV2; 10 nucleotides match TRBD1. Per the germline V gene, CDR1 is SNHLY and CDR2 is FYNNEI. Losses at the gene ends were 6 bases for V and 3 bases for J; bases not matched to a gene: 13. The CDR3 is 17 residues long.

The gene calls are TRBV6-5 and TRBJ2-5; 8 bases agree with TRBD2. Germline V gene sequence: CDR1 MNHEY, CDR2 SVGAGI. The CDR3 is made up of 14 amino acids. J lost 5 bases, V lost 7 bases, and 9 bases had no gene match. This CDR3 is CASNSGTRLETQYF. The CDR3 DNA sequence: TGTGCCAGCAACTCAGGGACTAGGCTGGAGACCCAGTACTTC.

This chain uses TRBV10-3 with TRBJ2-3; 7 nucleotides match TRBD1. Germline values: CDR1 ENHRY, CDR2 SYGVKD. The CDR3 contains 17 residues. The V gene end was trimmed by 0 bases and the J gene end by 0 bases; junction bases not matched to a gene: 6. The CDR3 reads CAISESGGTSSTDTQYF. CDR3 sequence (DNA): TGTGCCATCAGTGAGTCAGGGGGCACCTCTAGCACAGATACGCAGTATTTT.

The chain joins TRBV2 to TRBJ1-1; 8 bases match TRBD1. Germline CDR1 and CDR2: SNHLY and FYNNEI. With V trimmed by 4 bases and J by 4 bases, 5 bases remained unmatched. The CDR3 runs 14 residues. CDR3 loop: CASSVATGGTEAFF. The DNA of the CDR3 is TGTGCCAGCAGTGTAGCCACAGGGGGCACTGAAGCTTTCTTT. The full variable domain, rest sourced from reference TRBV2 and TRBJ1-1, is EPEVTQTPSHQVTQMGQEVILRCVPISNHLYFYWYRQILGQKVEFLVSFYNNEISEKSEIFDDQFSVERPDGSNFTLKIRSTKLEDSAMYFCASSVATGGTEAFFGQGTRLTVV.

The chain uses TRBV5-1 and TRBJ2-7; 9 bases fit TRBD1. The V segment lost 4 bases and the J segment 2 bases; nucleotides outside the gene matches: 7. The V gene's germline CDR1 is SGHRS and CDR2 YFSETQ. The CDR3 has 15 amino acids. The CDR3, as DNA: TGCGCCAGCAGCGCACAACAGGGGGCCACCTACGAGCAGTACTTC. Its translation is CASSAQQGATYEQYF.

This clone was observed a single time. V is TRBV2 and J is TRBJ1-6, with D perhaps TRBD1 (6 bases). This CDR3 spans 15 amino acids. Germline V gene sequence: CDR1 SNHLY, CDR2 FYNNEI. V lost 2 bases to trimming and J lost 8 bases, with 13 bases between them. CDR3 coding DNA: TGTGCCAGCAGTGAACTCGGGCAGGGGTATTCACCCCTCCACTTT. Its translation: CASSELGQGYSPLHF.

The chain couples TRBV4-1 to TRBJ1-6; 9 positions agree with TRBD1. Per germline, CDR1 MGHRA and CDR2 YSYEKL. J was trimmed by 9 bases and V by 1 base; bases with no gene match: 4. The CDR3 has 15 amino acids. The CDR3 sequence: CASSQGDRVTSPLHF. CDR3 nucleotides: TGCGCCAGCAGCCAAGGGGACAGGGTAACTTCACCCCTCCACTTT.

The chain joins TRBV24-1 to TRBJ2-3; TRBD2 agrees at 7 bases. The CDR3 covers 14 residues. The V gene end was trimmed by 3 bases and the J gene end by 7 bases; junction bases not matched to a gene: 6. Germline-derived CDR1 and CDR2 are KGHDR and SFDVKD. CDR3 amino acids: CATSDPGRGNTQYF. The CDR3 DNA follows: TGTGCCACCAGTGATCCAGGGCGGGGGAATACGCAGTATTTT.

The genes are TRBV11-3 and TRBJ2-3, with D perhaps TRBD2 (6 bases). V was pared by 5 bases and J by 6 bases, with 12 bases between. The CDR3 has 13 residues. The germline V gene encodes CDR1 SGHNT and CDR2 YENEEA. CDR3 sequence reads: CASSPGTRDTQYF. In DNA, the CDR3 is TGTGCCAGCAGCCCCGGGACTCGGGATACGCAGTATTTT.

The chain recombines TRBV10-3 with TRBJ2-1; 7 nucleotides line up with TRBD1. J gave up 2 bases and V 4 bases, and 5 bases lay outside the gene matches. Germline V gene sequence: CDR1 ENHRY, CDR2 SYGVKD. CDR3 size: 15 residues. This chain's CDR3 is CAISAGQLPYNEQFF. The DNA for the CDR3 is TGTGCCATCAGTGCGGGACAGCTTCCCTACAATGAGCAGTTCTTC.

V is TRBV29-1 and J is TRBJ2-7; D is possibly TRBD2 (6 bases). CDR1 and CDR2 (germline): SQVTM, ANQGSEA. The CDR3 is made up of 14 amino acids. The V and J ends lost 4 bases and 2 bases respectively, with 15 bases between them. CDR3 in DNA: TGCAGCGTTGGTCTTGCGGGACCTCCCTACGAGCAGTACTTC. Protein sequence: CSVGLAGPPYEQYF.

The chain carries TRBV4-1 and TRBJ2-3; D not resolved. Germline assignment: CDR1 MGHRA and CDR2 YSYEKL. Between the trimmed V and J ends, which lost 1 base and 1 base, there was a span of 12 bases. The CDR3 is 16 residues long. As DNA, the CDR3 is TGCGCCAGCAGCCAAGTTGAATCGGGTGGCACAGATACGCAGTATTTT. This sequence encodes CASSQVESGGTDTQYF.

The J gene is TRBJ1-3, the V gene TRBV18, with no clear D. The CDR3 is 13 residues long. Trimming stripped 3 bases from V and 4 bases from J, with 7 bases between. Germline V gene data show CDR1 as KGHSH and CDR2 as LQKENI. The CDR3 here is CASSPPEGNTIYF. CDR3 coding DNA: TGTGCCAGCTCACCTCCGGAGGGAAACACCATATATTTT.

The J gene is TRBJ1-1, the V gene TRBV5-4, with a possible D match to TRBD1 (5 bases). The V and J ends lost 2 bases and 8 bases respectively, with 13 bases between them. CDR3 length: 13 amino acids. Germline CDR1 is SGHNT and CDR2 is YYREEE (reference sequence). The CDR3 sequence is CASSLAQGLEAFF. The CDR3 DNA is TGTGCCAGCAGCTTAGCGCAGGGTTTGGAAGCTTTCTTT.

V gene TRBV6-4 combines with J gene TRBJ2-5; D remains unclear. V lost 8 bases, J lost 5 bases, and 9 bases lay in between. The CDR3 sequence is 11 residues long. Germline V gene lookup returns CDR1 MRHNA and CDR2 SNTAGT. The CDR3 loop is CASPRRETQYF. DNA of the CDR3: TGTGCCAGCCCCCGCAGGGAGACCCAGTACTTC.